One sample yielded the 25 T cell receptor beta chains listed below, sequenced in a study of hypomethylating agent response in myelodysplastic syndrome. Generated by immunoSEQ multiplex PCR, the TCRdb table keeps only in-frame clones and is missing some. The data contain 5,400 or so clones, 80% to 85% of them singletons. The sample in question was bone marrow, obtained before or after starting hypomethylating agent treatment for myelodysplastic syndrome (not recorded which). Source of these receptors: a human donor with myelodysplastic syndrome.

For the CDR3, the DNA is TGTGCCAGCCATCTACGAGGGGCGACGGAGACCCAGTACTTC. This sequence encodes CASHLRGATETQYF. This sequence joins TRBV5-4 and TRBJ2-5; D may correspond to TRBD1 or TRBD2 (5 bases each). The CDR3 length is 14 residues. Between the trimmed V and J ends, which lost 7 bases and 5 bases, there was a span of 18 bases. Per the germline V gene, CDR1 is SGHNT and CDR2 is YYREEE (reference sequence).

This clone has only one observation. The V and J genes are TRBV5-1 and TRBJ2-2; the D gene could be TRBD1 or TRBD2 (7 bases each). With 4 bases removed from V and 4 bases from J, the gap between germline ends came to 14 bases. The CDR3 contains 15 residues. Looked up from germline, CDR1 is SGHRS and CDR2 is YFSETQ. CDR3 in amino acids: CASSDGRGGTGELFF. CDR3 DNA sequence: TGCGCCAGCAGCGACGGCAGGGGGGGCACCGGGGAGCTGTTTTTT.

Points on this clone: One end of the junction fails to match germline, which may point to a read error. Written as DNA, the CDR3 is TGCGCCAGCAGTTTGGATCCCGGGGACAGCACCGGGGAGCTGTTTTTT. Translation: CASSLDPGDSTGELFF. This chain uses TRBV5-1 with TRBJ2-2; 7 positions match TRBD1. This CDR3 is built from 16 residues. In germline, CDR1 is SGHRS, CDR2 YFSETQ.

The chain carries TRBV6-1 and TRBJ1-2, with D maybe TRBD1 (6 bases). Per germline, CDR1 MNHNS and CDR2 SASEGT. This CDR3 region has 14 residues. V was cut by 5 bases and J by 4 bases, with 14 bases left in between. CDR3 coding DNA: TGTGCCAGCAGTTCCTCATGGACAGCCTATGGCTACACCTTC. This sequence encodes CASSSSWTAYGYTF.

The chain uses TRBV5-6 and TRBJ1-3; the D gene is possibly TRBD1 (5 bases). The CDR3 is 14 residues long. Trimming shortened V by 9 bases and J by 1 base, and 14 bases separated the two germline ends. Looked up from germline, CDR1 is SGHDT and CDR2 is YYEEEE. CDR3 loop: CATQDGGSGNTIYF. CDR3 coding DNA: TGTGCCACCCAGGACGGGGGTTCTGGAAACACCATATATTTT.

The chain carries TRBV5-1 and TRBJ2-3; TRBD1 or TRBD2 may be the D gene (5 bases each). This CDR3 region has 13 residues. Trimming removed 2 bases from V and 3 bases from J, with 7 bases in between. The germline V gene encodes CDR1 SGHRS and CDR2 YFSETQ. CDR3 nucleotide sequence: TGCGCCAGCAGCTTTGGGGGTACAGATACGCAGTATTTT. Translated, it gives CASSFGGTDTQYF.

V gene TRBV28 combines with J gene TRBJ2-3; 8 bases fit TRBD1. The junction had 11 bases not matched to a gene; V was cut back by 10 bases and J by 5 bases. This CDR3 has 14 residues. The germline CDR1 and CDR2 sequences are MDHEN and SYDVKM. Here the CDR3 reads CATHRTGKRDTQYF. The CDR3 coding sequence is TGTGCCACCCACAGGACAGGGAAAAGAGATACGCAGTATTTT. The variable domain in full, completed from reference TRBV28 and TRBJ2-3, reads DVKVTQSSRYLVKRTGEKVFLECVQDMDHENMFWYRQDPGLGLRLIYFSYDVKMKEKGDIPEGYSVSREKKERFSLILESASTNQTSMYLCATHRTGKRDTQYFGPGTRLTVL.

The chain recombines TRBV7-6 with TRBJ2-5; 9 bases align to TRBD2. CDR1 SGHVS and CDR2 FNYEAQ come from the germline V gene. CDR3 size: 14 residues. With 5 bases clipped from V and 5 bases from J, the junction kept 6 bases outside the gene matches. CDR3 residues: CASSPRGGLETQYF. The DNA for the CDR3 is TGTGCCAGCAGCCCGCGGGGGGGGCTTGAGACCCAGTACTTC.

V and J are TRBV7-6 and TRBJ1-3; no firm D call. The CDR3 totals 16 residues. Trimming shortened V by 3 bases and J by 0 bases, and 12 bases separated the two germline ends. Germline CDR1 reads SGHVS; CDR2 reads FNYEAQ. The DNA for the CDR3 is TGTGCCAGCAGCTTGAGGGCTTCGAGCTCTGGAAACACCATATATTTT. This encodes CASSLRASSSGNTIYF.

This clone was found a few times. The J gene is TRBJ2-2, the V gene TRBV11-2; a weak D match, TRBD1 (5 bases). The CDR3 is made up of 13 amino acids. Trimming pared 5 bases from V and 8 bases from J, leaving 12 bases between. In germline, CDR1 is SGHAT, CDR2 FQNNGV. The CDR3 here is CASSPRVYGELFF. CDR3 DNA: TGTGCCAGCAGCCCCAGGGTTTATGGGGAGCTGTTTTTT.

This chain uses TRBV18 with TRBJ2-3; TRBD1 agrees at 11 bases. CDR3 length: 19 residues. J lost 4 bases, V lost 5 bases, and 17 bases had no gene match. Per germline, CDR1 KGHSH and CDR2 LQKENI. The CDR3 DNA is TGTGCCAGCTCAAGGTCTCCGGGACAGGGGGTTAATATCGCAGATACGCAGTATTTT. Translating it yields CASSRSPGQGVNIADTQYF.

The chain recombines TRBV11-3 with TRBJ2-1, with 9 bases that match TRBD1. The CDR3 has 15 residues. V lost 5 bases to trimming and J lost 7 bases; unmatched junction nucleotides: 9. In germline, CDR1 is SGHNT, CDR2 YENEEA. CDR3 region: CASSLVGTGLNEQFF. The CDR3 DNA reads TGTGCCAGCAGCCTCGTCGGGACAGGGTTGAATGAGCAGTTCTTC.

The chain is built from TRBV5-1 and TRBJ2-7; 9 bases are shared with TRBD1. Unmatched junction bases numbered 8, after V lost 4 bases and J lost 3 bases. In germline, CDR1 is SGHRS, CDR2 YFSETQ. There are 15 residues in the CDR3. The CDR3 reads CASSPGTGSHYEQYF. For the CDR3, the DNA is TGCGCCAGCAGCCCCGGGACAGGGAGTCACTACGAGCAGTACTTC.

This rearrangement joins TRBV7-9 to TRBJ2-5; TRBD2 might be the D (5 bases). The CDR3 totals 11 residues. V was cut by 4 bases and J by 5 bases, with 5 bases left in between. CDR1 is SEHNR, CDR2 FQNEAQ, per germline (reference sequence). Here the CDR3 reads CASSWEETQYF. The CDR3 coding sequence is TGTGCCAGCAGCTGGGAGGAGACCCAGTACTTC.

The chain links TRBV2 to TRBJ1-5; 7 nucleotides match TRBD1. CDR3 length equals 15 residues. V dropped 6 bases and J dropped 6; count of bases not matched to a gene: 11. Germline CDR1 is SNHLY and CDR2 is FYNNEI. Here the CDR3 DNA reads TGTGCCAGCAGAGAAAATAACAGGGGAGGTCAGCCCCAGCATTTT. Translated, it gives CASRENNRGGQPQHF.

The V and J genes are TRBV27 and TRBJ2-3, with D perhaps TRBD2 (6 bases). Germline V lookup: CDR1 MNHEY, CDR2 SMNVEV (reference sequence). V lost 4 bases, J lost 2 bases, and 19 bases lay in between. This CDR3 has 17 residues. This CDR3 is CASSSPFGLRDTDTQYF. For the CDR3, the DNA is TGTGCCAGCAGTTCACCCTTTGGTCTGCGGGACACAGATACGCAGTATTTT.

This clone was picked up a small number of times. The chain joins TRBV2 to TRBJ2-7, with D possibly matching TRBD2 (5 bases). CDR3 length equals 15 residues. V was clipped by 1 base and J by 7 bases, with 17 bases between them. Germline-derived CDR1 and CDR2 are SNHLY and FYNNEI. The CDR3 nucleotides are TGTGCCAGCAGTGAAGGGGCAGTTAGCCCGGGGGAGCAGTACTTC. This translates into CASSEGAVSPGEQYF. The full variable domain, with the rest looked up from reference TRBV2 and TRBJ2-7, is EPEVTQTPSHQVTQMGQEVILRCVPISNHLYFYWYRQILGQKVEFLVSFYNNEISEKSEIFDDQFSVERPDGSNFTLKIRSTKLEDSAMYFCASSEGAVSPGEQYFGPGTRLTVT.

The V call is TRBV27, the J call TRBJ1-2; perhaps TRBD1 as D (5 bases). V was clipped by 5 bases and J by 5 bases, with 12 bases between them. This CDR3 region has 13 residues. Per germline, CDR1 MNHEY and CDR2 SMNVEV (reference sequence). The CDR3 nucleotides are TGTGCCAGCAGTGACAGAGAAACTTATGGCTACACCTTC. Translating gives CASSDRETYGYTF.

The J gene is TRBJ2-1, the V gene TRBV10-2, with TRBD1 matching over 10 bases. From germline, CDR1 is WSHSY and CDR2 SAAADI. The CDR3 is 15 amino acids. V was pared by 5 bases and J by 4 bases, with 5 bases of the junction left unmatched. In nucleotides, the CDR3 is TGCGCCAGCAGTCTTGACAGGGGGCTTTACAATGAGCAGTTCTTC. Its protein is CASSLDRGLYNEQFF.

There are a few counts of this clone. This chain joins TRBV14 and TRBJ2-2; TRBD2 aligns across 8 bases. V shed 5 bases, J shed 5 bases, and the junction held 7 bases outside the gene matches. From germline, CDR1 is SGHDN and CDR2 FVKESK. This CDR3 comprises 15 residues. This chain's CDR3 is CASSAAAGGTGELFF. The DNA for the CDR3 is TGTGCCAGCAGCGCTGCGGCGGGGGGTACCGGGGAGCTGTTTTTT. The complete variable domain, with remaining parts taken from reference TRBV14 and TRBJ2-2, reads EAGVTQFPSHSVIEKGQTVTLRCDPISGHDNLYWYRRVMGKEIKFLLHFVKESKQDESGMPNNRFLAERTGGTYSTLKVQPAELEDSGVYFCASSAAAGGTGELFFGEGSRLTVL.

CDR3 bases: TGTGCCAGCAGCCACCCCGAGCGGGGCGAGTACAATGAGCAGTTCTTC. Protein product: CASSHPERGEYNEQFF. This chain joins TRBV7-9 and TRBJ2-1, with 7 bases identical to TRBD2. Trimming cost V 5 bases and J 4 bases; bases outside gene matches: 11. The germline V gene encodes CDR1 SEHNR and CDR2 FQNEAQ (reference sequence). There are 16 residues in the CDR3.

The chain combines TRBV5-1 with TRBJ2-7; TRBD2 might be the D (6 bases). V was trimmed by 4 bases and J by 0 bases, leaving 14 bases between them. The germline V gene encodes CDR1 SGHRS and CDR2 YFSETQ. The CDR3 runs 15 residues. The CDR3 region is CASSARDGSSYEQYF. CDR3 DNA sequence: TGCGCCAGCAGCGCCCGGGACGGGAGCTCCTACGAGCAGTACTTC.

This chain links TRBV21-1 with TRBJ1-6. TRBV21-1 corresponds to a pseudogene. The CDR3 has 15 amino acids. In DNA, the CDR3 is TGTGCCAGCAGGACGGACAGTCTAGGGGAGGGTCCCCTCCACTTT. Its protein is CASRTDSLGEGPLHF.

This clone was counted only a few times. The J gene is TRBJ1-6, the V gene TRBV9; the match to TRBD1 covers 11 bases. The CDR3 sequence is 17 residues long. The trim removed 0 bases at V and 9 bases at J, leaving 8 bases unmatched. CDR1 and CDR2 from the germline V gene are SGDLS and YYNGEE. The CDR3 sequence is CASSVDGTGGRGSPLHF. For the CDR3, the DNA is TGTGCCAGCAGCGTAGATGGGACAGGGGGTCGAGGTTCACCCCTCCACTTT.

The rearrangement joins TRBV19 to TRBJ1-5; 9 bases map to TRBD1. The CDR3 is 15 residues long. Germline V CDR1 and CDR2: LNHDA, SQIVND (reference sequence). Unmatched junction bases numbered 5, after V lost 3 bases and J lost 5 bases. CDR3 in DNA: TGTGCCAGTAGTATGCGGGACAGGGTTTATCAGCCCCAGCATTTT. This sequence encodes CASSMRDRVYQPQHF.